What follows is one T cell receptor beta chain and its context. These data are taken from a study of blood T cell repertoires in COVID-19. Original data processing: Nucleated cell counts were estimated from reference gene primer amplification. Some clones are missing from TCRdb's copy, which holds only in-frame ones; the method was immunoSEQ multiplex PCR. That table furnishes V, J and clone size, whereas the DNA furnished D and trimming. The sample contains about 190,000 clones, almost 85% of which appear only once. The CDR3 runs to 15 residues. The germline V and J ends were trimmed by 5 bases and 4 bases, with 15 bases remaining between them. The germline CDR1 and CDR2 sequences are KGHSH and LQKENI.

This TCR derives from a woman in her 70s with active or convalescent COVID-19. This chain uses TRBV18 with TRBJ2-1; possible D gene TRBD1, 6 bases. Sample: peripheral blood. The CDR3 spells CASSSGQLNYNEQFF. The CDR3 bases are TGTGCCAGCTCAAGCGGACAGCTAAATTACAATGAGCAGTTCTTC.